This TCR beta chain came from a study of T cell responses to AZD1222 COVID-19 vaccine. Broader study findings: The donors showed a predominance of white British ancestry and of females, with possible underestimation of clonal diversity. The span of vaccine-associated CD4 TCRs extended across spike, with dominance at 160-218 and 743-854. Following two doses of AZD1222, Spike-specific TCR breadth and depth rose.

This clone was observed once. Its target is not known. Libraries were prepared by immunoSEQ multiplex PCR; TCRdb keeps only in-frame clonotypes and omits some of them. The sample lists about 120,000 clones; approximately 85% were seen once. The CDR3 has 16 residues. CDR1 and CDR2 from the germline V gene are LNHDA and SQIVND (reference sequence). The trim removed 4 bases at V and 7 bases at J, leaving 7 bases unmatched. Sample: peripheral blood, taken on day 0 of MenACWY control vaccination. This sequence joins TRBV19 and TRBJ1-6; 10 bases fit TRBD1. The TCR was taken from an adult in good health. The CDR3 nucleotides read TGTGCCAGTAGTAAGGCGGACAGGGGGTCGAATTCACCCCTCCACTTT. Amino acid sequence: CASSKADRGSNSPLHF.